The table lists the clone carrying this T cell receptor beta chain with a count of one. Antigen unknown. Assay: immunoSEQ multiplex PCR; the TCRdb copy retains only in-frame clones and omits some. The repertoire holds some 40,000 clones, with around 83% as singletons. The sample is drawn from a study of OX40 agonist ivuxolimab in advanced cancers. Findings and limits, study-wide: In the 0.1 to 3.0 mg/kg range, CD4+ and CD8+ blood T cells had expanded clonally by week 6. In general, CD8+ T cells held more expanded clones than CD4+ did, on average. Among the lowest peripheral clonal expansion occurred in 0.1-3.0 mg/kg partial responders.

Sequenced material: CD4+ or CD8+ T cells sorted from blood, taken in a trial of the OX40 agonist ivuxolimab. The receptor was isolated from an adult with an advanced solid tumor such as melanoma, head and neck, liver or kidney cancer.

The CDR3 sequence: CASSSRGEESNYGYTF. Written as DNA, the CDR3 is TGTGCCAGCAGCTCACGGGGAGAGGAGAGTAACTATGGCTACACCTTC. This chain connects TRBV7-9 to TRBJ1-2, with D unclear. Germline CDR1 reads SEHNR; CDR2 reads FQNEAQ (reference sequence). The V end lost 4 bases, the J end lost 1 base, and 16 bases lay between the germline ends. CDR3 length equals 16 residues.